The next 13 T cell receptor beta chains were all read from a single sample in a study of T cell responses to AZD1222 COVID-19 vaccine. TCRdb keeps only in-frame clones here, not all; method: immunoSEQ multiplex PCR. This table holds about 120,000 clones, roughly 88% found once. Sequencing used peripheral blood, obtained on day 0 of AZD1222 vaccination. The receptors here all came from an adult in good health.

This chain connects TRBV7-3 to TRBJ2-1, with 7 bases identical to TRBD1. CDR1 and CDR2 from the germline V gene are SGHTA and FQGTGA. Trimming removed 3 bases from V and 8 bases from J; junction bases left unmatched: 4. The CDR3 contains 13 residues. The CDR3 region has the DNA TGTGCCAGCAGCTTTAGGGGGCGGGATGAGCAGTTCTTC. Protein product: CASSFRGRDEQFF.

The rearrangement uses TRBV25-1 and TRBJ1-5; D might be TRBD1 (6 bases). This CDR3 contains 16 residues. Trimming shortened V by 4 bases and J by 3 bases, and 16 bases separated the two germline ends. Germline loops: CDR1 MGHDK, CDR2 SYGVNS. Written as DNA, the CDR3 is TGTGCCAGCAGTGGGGGGGCTAGTGGCCACAATCAGCCCCAGCATTTT. Its translation is CASSGGASGHNQPQHF. The full variable domain, in which reference TRBV25-1 and TRBJ1-5 provide the parts outside the CDR3, is EADIYQTPRYLVIGTGKKITLECSQTMGHDKMYWYQQDPGMELHLIHYSYGVNSTEKGDLSSESTVSRIRTEHFPLTLESARPSHTSQYLCASSGGASGHNQPQHFGDGTRLSIL.

The CDR3 region is CASSVGGAQETQYF. The CDR3 nucleotides read TGTGCCAGCAGCGTAGGAGGGGCTCAAGAGACCCAGTACTTC. V usage is TRBV9 and J usage is TRBJ2-5; tentatively, D is TRBD1 or TRBD2 (5 bases each). The CDR3 sequence is 14 residues long. The V end lost 0 bases, the J end lost 2 bases, and 8 bases lay between the germline ends. The V gene's germline CDR1 is SGDLS and CDR2 YYNGEE.

About this clone: Within the sample, other DNA sequences also encode this same CDR3. The chain couples TRBV6-5 to TRBJ2-2; D is unclear. This CDR3 comprises 12 residues. V was shortened by 0 bases and J by 5 bases, with 1 base between the two germline ends. The germline V gene has CDR1 MNHEY and CDR2 SVGAGI. DNA of the CDR3: TGTGCCAGCAGTTACTCAACCGGGGAGCTGTTTTTT. As protein: CASSYSTGELFF.

The V call is TRBV2, the J call TRBJ2-1, with 7 bases fitting TRBD2. Per germline, CDR1 SNHLY and CDR2 FYNNEI. This CDR3 is built from 14 residues. Trimming at V came to 7 bases and at J to 1 base, leaving 4 bases not matched to a gene. CDR3 amino acids: CASTPGGSYNEQFF. The CDR3 bases are TGTGCCAGCACCCCGGGGGGATCCTACAATGAGCAGTTCTTC.

The gene calls are TRBV4-3 and TRBJ2-3, with 10 bases matching TRBD1. Trimming at V came to 5 bases and at J to 4 bases, leaving 3 bases not matched to a gene. Germline lookup yields CDR1 LGHNA and CDR2 YSLEER. The CDR3 extends over 14 amino acids. CDR3 residues: CASSYGTGADTQYF. The DNA for the CDR3 is TGCGCCAGCAGCTATGGGACAGGGGCAGATACGCAGTATTTT.

The chain recombines TRBV11-3 with TRBJ1-1, with 12 positions matching TRBD1. The CDR3 runs to 15 residues. Germline CDR1 reads SGHNT; CDR2 reads YENEEA. J lost 5 bases, V lost 8 bases, and 9 bases had no gene match. DNA for the CDR3: TGTGCCAGCTCTCCGGGACAGGGGGCGCGGACTGAAGCTTTCTTT. Translation: CASSPGQGARTEAFF.

As to this clone: Within the sample, other DNA sequences also encode this same CDR3. The CDR3 region is CASSRRYGYTF. The DNA for the CDR3 is TGTGCCAGCAGCCGAAGATATGGCTACACCTTC. The genes are TRBV28 and TRBJ1-2, with no clear D. V shed 6 bases and J shed 5 bases, with 7 bases lying between them. From germline, CDR1 is MDHEN and CDR2 SYDVKM. The CDR3 consists of 11 residues.

The gene calls are TRBV11-2 and TRBJ1-2; TRBD1 matches 7 bases. Germline V CDR1 and CDR2: SGHAT, FQNNGV. With V trimmed by 2 bases and J by 1 base, 7 bases remained unmatched. This CDR3 has 16 amino acids. CDR3 sequence (DNA): TGTGCCAGCAGCTTAAAGACAGGGATAGATAACTATGGCTACACCTTC. Protein: CASSLKTGIDNYGYTF.

This chain connects TRBV12-3 or TRBV12-4 to TRBJ1-1; D call uncertain. This CDR3 is 12 amino acids long. Trimming stripped 2 bases from V and 4 bases from J, with 5 bases between. CDR3 DNA sequence: TGTGCCAGCAGTTTAAGACCCACTGAAGCTTTCTTT. Protein sequence: CASSLRPTEAFF.

This clone was detected ten times or more. The chain recombines TRBV9 with TRBJ2-7; weak D call: TRBD1 (6 bases). V was pared by 3 bases and J by 3 bases, with 13 bases between. Germline lookup yields CDR1 SGDLS and CDR2 YYNGEE. This CDR3 spans 14 amino acids. The CDR3: CASSADWGRYEQYF. Here the CDR3 DNA reads TGTGCCAGCAGCGCCGATTGGGGGCGCTACGAGCAGTACTTC.

The chain employs TRBV2 and TRBJ2-7; TRBD1 matches 11 bases. This CDR3 has 12 residues. The ends lost 7 bases at V and 6 bases at J; junction bases unmatched: 2. Germline-derived CDR1 and CDR2 are SNHLY and FYNNEI. The CDR3 spells CASTGQGAEQYF. The CDR3 nucleotides are TGTGCCAGCACTGGACAGGGGGCCGAGCAGTACTTC. Together with reference TRBV2 and TRBJ2-7, the CDR3 gives the full variable domain: EPEVTQTPSHQVTQMGQEVILRCVPISNHLYFYWYRQILGQKVEFLVSFYNNEISEKSEIFDDQFSVERPDGSNFTLKIRSTKLEDSAMYFCASTGQGAEQYFGPGTRLTVT.

This chain uses TRBV5-1 with TRBJ1-6; D unclear. CDR1 is SGHRS, CDR2 YFSETQ, per germline. Trimming shortened V by 0 bases and J by 11 bases, and 15 bases separated the two germline ends. The CDR3 extends over 15 amino acids. CDR3 protein: CASSLGVTWEAPLHF. CDR3 sequence (DNA): TGCGCCAGCAGCTTGGGGGTCACATGGGAAGCACCCCTCCACTTT.